This entry is about one T cell receptor (beta chain). Time point reported: peripheral blood 6 weeks after treatment start. The data derive from a study of PD-L1 blockade in urothelial cancer. A spike-in of synthetic TCR analog templates was added to each PCR. The protocol was immunoSEQ multiplex PCR, while the TCRdb copy is restricted to in-frame clones and leaves out a portion. The sample has 25,000 to 35,000 clones, roughly 80% seen once. Sequences were derived from PBMCs, sampled around atezolizumab (anti-PD-L1) treatment. The TCR originated in a man in his 70s with urothelial cancer.

In nucleotides, the CDR3 is TGTGCCAGCAGCCTCAGCGGGAGAGAGAGTGAGCAGTTCTTC. This encodes CASSLSGRESEQFF. This chain joins TRBV7-9 and TRBJ2-1; 8 bases line up with TRBD2. V lost 5 bases and J lost 9; bases outside the gene matches: 9. Per the germline V gene, CDR1 is SEHNR and CDR2 is FQNEAQ (reference sequence). This CDR3 has 14 amino acids.